The clone carrying this T cell receptor (beta chain) has only one observation. Donors comprised healthy HIV-negative adults lacking recent acute infections or vaccinations. It was into CD45RA+ naive and CD45RA-negative memory subsets that the CD4+ cells were split. Tens of thousands of T cell genomes (around 200 ng DNA) went into each sorted-subset replicate. Per the study methods: ImmunoSEQ supplied junction-only sequences lacking quality scores, so filtering was different. The assay was immunoSEQ multiplex PCR, and TCRdb's table has in-frame clones only and misses some. D and trimming were read from the DNA, whereas the V and J calls and clone size are those reported in that table. The sample holds 950,000 to 1,100,000 clones, around 76% seen once. The entry originates in a study of shared clonotypes between healthy human individuals. Germline V gives CDR1 SGHNT, CDR2 YYREEE (reference sequence). This CDR3 is 15 amino acids long. Trimming pared 4 bases from V and 5 bases from J, leaving 18 bases between.

The sequencing sample was made of memory CD4+ T cells sorted from blood. As to subset: CD45RA-negative fraction. The clonotype originates from a man between 18 and 29 years old in good health. The chain couples TRBV5-4 to TRBJ2-5, with D possibly being TRBD1 or TRBD2 (7 bases each). This CDR3 is CASSPSGGAGETQYF. The CDR3 bases are TGTGCCAGCAGCCCATCAGGGGGGGCCGGGGAGACCCAGTACTTC.